These 28 T cell receptor beta chains share one sample of origin, sequenced in a study of beta chain features in type 1 diabetes. The sequenced template was cDNA made from the entire isolated RNA. The table came from immunoSEQ multiplex PCR; TCRdb's copy has only in-frame clones and leaves some out. The sample has 120,000 to 150,000 clones, 6.9% seen once. Sequences were obtained from central memory CD4+ T cells from blood. These receptors came from a woman aged 25 to 39 in good health.

This clone has more than one count but fewer than ten. The J gene is TRBJ1-5, the V gene TRBV7-8, with 10 positions matching TRBD1. The V gene's germline CDR1 is SGHVS and CDR2 FQNEAQ. V shed 3 bases and J 3 bases; nucleotides not matched to a gene: 8. There are 17 residues in the CDR3. The CDR3 region is CASSLNPGQGNNQPQHF. The CDR3 DNA is TGTGCCAGCAGCTTGAATCCGGGACAGGGGAACAATCAGCCCCAGCATTTT.

The V gene is TRBV18, the J gene TRBJ1-5; D gene unclear. This CDR3 has 16 amino acids. Trimming cost V 3 bases and J 6 bases, with 18 bases left between them. The germline V gene has CDR1 KGHSH and CDR2 LQKENI. The CDR3 is CASSPLDPQAGQPQHF. The CDR3 DNA reads TGTGCCAGCTCACCCTTGGATCCTCAGGCGGGTCAGCCCCAGCATTTT.

The sample holds many counts of this clone. The J gene is TRBJ2-7, the V gene TRBV7-9; D unclear. The length of the CDR3 is 15 residues. CDR1 and CDR2 from the germline V gene are SEHNR and FQNEAQ (reference sequence). The germline V and J ends were trimmed by 3 bases and 2 bases, with 14 bases remaining between them. The CDR3 spells CASSFVPTVTYEQYF. Written as DNA, the CDR3 is TGTGCCAGCAGCTTTGTCCCTACGGTTACCTACGAGCAGTACTTC.

The gene calls are TRBV11-1 and TRBJ2-5, with 9 bases lining up with TRBD2. In germline, CDR1 is SGHAT, CDR2 FQDESV (reference sequence). V lost 0 bases, J lost 7 bases, and 9 bases stayed unmatched. The CDR3 runs to 16 residues. The CDR3 DNA is TGTGCCAGCAGCTTAGCGCGGGAGGGCCGATATGTGACCCAGTACTTC. Its translation is CASSLAREGRYVTQYF.

This clone occurred a few times. The rearrangement links TRBV27 to TRBJ1-2; no definite D call. CDR3 length: 14 amino acids. The germline CDR1 and CDR2 sequences are MNHEY and SMNVEV (reference sequence). Trimming cost V 0 bases and J 3 bases, with 8 bases left between them. The CDR3: CASSLSRADYGYTF. CDR3 nucleotides: TGTGCCAGCAGTTTATCGAGGGCTGACTATGGCTACACCTTC.

This rearrangement joins TRBV5-1 to TRBJ2-1; 8 bases fit TRBD2. The germline V gene has CDR1 SGHRS and CDR2 YFSETQ. This CDR3 region has 16 residues. The V gene end was trimmed by 1 base and the J gene end by 2 bases; junction bases not matched to a gene: 5. This CDR3 is CASSLIPGGPYNEQFF. In DNA, the CDR3 is TGCGCCAGCAGCTTGATCCCGGGAGGGCCCTACAATGAGCAGTTCTTC.

This clone was recorded a few times. The chain combines TRBV11-2 with TRBJ2-2; 8 positions match TRBD2. Germline assignment: CDR1 SGHAT and CDR2 FQNNGV. V lost 2 bases, J lost 4 bases, and 3 bases stayed unmatched. The CDR3 is made up of 15 amino acids. This chain's CDR3 is CASSLTGTSTGELFF. CDR3 nucleotide sequence: TGTGCCAGCAGCTTAACCGGGACTAGCACCGGGGAGCTGTTTTTT.

Only a few counts were recorded for this clone. The chain has TRBV6-6 and TRBJ2-3, with 11 bases matching TRBD2. V lost 6 bases and J lost 2; bases outside the gene matches: 4. The CDR3 covers 15 residues. Looked up from germline, CDR1 is MNHNY and CDR2 is SVGAGI (reference sequence). The CDR3 is CASSGTSGLTDTQYF. CDR3 sequence (DNA): TGTGCCAGCAGCGGGACTAGCGGACTCACAGATACGCAGTATTTT.

This clone was seen a few times. The V and J genes are TRBV5-6 and TRBJ2-1, with 11 nucleotides matching TRBD2. The V gene end was trimmed by 4 bases and the J gene end by 12 bases; junction bases not matched to a gene: 12. The CDR3 sequence is 15 residues long. CDR1 and CDR2 from the germline V gene are SGHDT and YYEEEE. The chain's CDR3 is CASSPTSGRTIGQFF. The DNA of the CDR3 is TGTGCCAGCAGCCCCACTAGCGGGAGAACGATAGGGCAGTTCTTC.

The chain joins TRBV5-5 to TRBJ1-2; TRBD1 matches at 10 bases. Germline lookup yields CDR1 SGHKS and CDR2 YYEKEE (reference sequence). V gave up 3 bases and J gave up 2 bases; unmatched junction bases: 7. The CDR3 has 16 residues. CDR3 sequence (DNA): TGTGCCAGCAGCTCAAGACAGGGGGCGCGGAACTATGGCTACACCTTC. Protein product: CASSSRQGARNYGYTF. The entire variable domain, with the rest obtained from reference TRBV5-5 and TRBJ1-2, is as follows: DAGVTQSPTHLIKTRGQQVTLRCSPISGHKSVSWYQQVLGQGPQFIFQYYEKEERGRGNFPDRFSARQFPNYSSELNVNALLLGDSALYLCASSSRQGARNYGYTFGSGTRLTVV.

The table lists this clone with a few counts. The chain is built from TRBV7-6 and TRBJ2-5; 10 bases match TRBD2. The CDR3 sequence is 16 residues long. The ends lost 1 base at V and 5 bases at J; junction bases unmatched: 7. The V gene's germline CDR1 is SGHVS and CDR2 FNYEAQ. The CDR3 coding sequence is TGTGCCAGCAGCTTAGGCCTAGCGGGAGTTCAGGAGACCCAGTACTTC. Translated: CASSLGLAGVQETQYF.

This sequence joins TRBV19 and TRBJ1-5; D might be TRBD1 (5 bases). Deletions cut 4 bases from V and 7 bases from J, with 17 bases between. The CDR3 has 15 residues. Germline lookup yields CDR1 LNHDA and CDR2 SQIVND (reference sequence). CDR3 nucleotides: TGTGCCAGTAGTAGGGAGGAGGGGACTAGGCAGCCCCAGCATTTT. The encoded protein is CASSREEGTRQPQHF.

This clone was seen many times. This rearrangement joins TRBV7-9 to TRBJ2-5; 11 positions match TRBD2. Germline V lookup: CDR1 SEHNR, CDR2 FQNEAQ (reference sequence). Germline trimming cut 3 bases from V and 2 bases from J; bases unmatched to any gene: 5. CDR3 size: 16 residues. CDR3 sequence reads: CASSFGTSGGQETQYF. As DNA, the CDR3 is TGTGCCAGCAGCTTTGGGACTAGCGGAGGACAAGAGACCCAGTACTTC.

The sample holds a few counts of this clone. The chain carries TRBV18 and TRBJ1-4, with 10 positions matching TRBD1. Per the germline V gene, CDR1 is KGHSH and CDR2 is LQKENI. The J segment lost 5 bases and the V segment lost 5 bases, leaving 2 bases of the junction unmatched. This CDR3 is built from 14 residues. In DNA, the CDR3 is TGTGCCAGCTCAAAGGACAGGGGGAATGAAAAACTGTTTTTT. Translated: CASSKDRGNEKLFF.

This clone appeared a few times. The chain uses TRBV30 and TRBJ1-3; 9 bases agree with TRBD1. V shed 1 base and J 3 bases; nucleotides not matched to a gene: 13. Germline V gene lookup returns CDR1 GTSNPN and CDR2 SVGIG (reference sequence). The CDR3 runs 18 residues. The CDR3 bases are TGTGCCTGGAGTGCTATATCCGGGACAGGGAGTTTTGGAAACACCATATATTTT. It translates to CAWSAISGTGSFGNTIYF.

This clone was counted between two and nine times. The rearrangement uses TRBV4-1 and TRBJ2-7; D may be TRBD1 (6 bases). The V gene's germline CDR1 is MGHRA and CDR2 YSYEKL. Trimming cost V 1 base and J 5 bases, with 15 bases left between them. This CDR3 is built from 15 residues. The CDR3 here is CASSQVGRGRHEQYF. Written as DNA, the CDR3 is TGCGCCAGCAGCCAAGTAGGCAGGGGAAGGCACGAGCAGTACTTC.

The sample holds many counts of this clone. This chain connects TRBV4-2 to TRBJ2-7; 9 nucleotides match TRBD1. CDR1 LGHNA and CDR2 YNFKEQ come from the germline V gene. The CDR3 consists of 15 residues. The V segment lost 2 bases and the J segment 5 bases; nucleotides outside the gene matches: 7. CDR3 nucleotide sequence: TGTGCCAGCAGCCAACCCGGGACAGGGACCAACGAGCAGTACTTC. Translating gives CASSQPGTGTNEQYF.

This chain links TRBV6-5 with TRBJ2-7; 15 bases are a match to TRBD2. V shed 4 bases, J shed 1 base, and the junction held 2 bases outside the gene matches. The CDR3 has 16 residues. In germline, CDR1 is MNHEY, CDR2 SVGAGI. The CDR3: CASSSGTSGRSYEQYF. CDR3 bases: TGTGCCAGCAGTTCCGGGACTAGCGGGAGGTCCTACGAGCAGTACTTC.

The J gene is TRBJ1-2, the V gene TRBV7-2; tentatively, D is TRBD1 (5 bases). Germline V gene sequence: CDR1 SGHTA, CDR2 FQGNSA. Trimming removed 1 base at V and 2 bases at J, with 8 bases between. There are 14 residues in the CDR3. The DNA of the CDR3 is TGTGCCAGCAGCTTAGACAGGTTCAACTATGGCTACACCTTC. Its protein product is CASSLDRFNYGYTF.

This clone was counted a few times. The gene calls are TRBV28 and TRBJ2-5, with TRBD1 identical over 8 bases. Looked up from germline, CDR1 is MDHEN and CDR2 is SYDVKM. J lost 5 bases, V lost 8 bases, and 7 bases had no gene match. This CDR3 spans 13 amino acids. The CDR3 DNA is TGTGCCAGCCGACGGAACAGGGGGGAGACCCAGTACTTC. Protein: CASRRNRGETQYF.

This clone was counted between two and nine times. The rearrangement uses TRBV7-3 and TRBJ2-1, with D tentatively TRBD2 (5 bases). The ends were cut back, 5 bases at V and 2 bases at J, with 13 bases in the middle. CDR1 is SGHTA and CDR2 is FQGTGA in the germline V gene. There are 15 residues in the CDR3. The CDR3 DNA is TGTGCCAGCAGCCCGATGAGGGTGGCCTACAATGAGCAGTTCTTC. This gives the protein CASSPMRVAYNEQFF.

V usage is TRBV2 and J usage is TRBJ2-7; 7 nucleotides line up with TRBD1. Germline trimming cut 6 bases from V and 3 bases from J; bases unmatched to any gene: 11. Germline V gives CDR1 SNHLY, CDR2 FYNNEI. The CDR3 is 15 amino acids. The CDR3 region has the DNA TGTGCCAGCAGAAGGGACAGAAACCAAGTCTACGAGCAGTACTTC. It codes for CASRRDRNQVYEQYF.

In this sample, this clone turned up a few times. The gene calls are TRBV5-1 and TRBJ2-5; TRBD2 matches 8 bases. The junction had 7 bases not matched to a gene; V was cut back by 4 bases and J by 2 bases. Germline CDR1 is SGHRS and CDR2 is YFSETQ. The CDR3 has 15 amino acids. CDR3 bases: TGCGCCAGCAGCCCTGGGACTAGTTATCAAGAGACCCAGTACTTC. Translation: CASSPGTSYQETQYF.

This clone occurred a few times. The chain couples TRBV5-1 to TRBJ2-7; weak D call: TRBD1 (6 bases). Trimming removed 0 bases at V and 3 bases at J, with 7 bases between. Germline assignment: CDR1 SGHRS and CDR2 YFSETQ. The CDR3 extends over 13 amino acids. The CDR3: CASSLEGVYEQYF. The CDR3 DNA follows: TGCGCCAGCAGCTTGGAGGGGGTCTACGAGCAGTACTTC.

This clone was seen more than once but under ten times. CDR3 DNA sequence: TGTGCCATCACCGGGACTAGCGGGAGTGGGGAGCTGTTTTTT. This codes for CAITGTSGSGELFF. The chain employs TRBV10-3 and TRBJ2-2, with TRBD2 matching 14 bases. The V segment lost 7 bases and the J segment 8 bases; nucleotides outside the gene matches: 3. CDR3 length equals 14 residues. Germline assignment: CDR1 ENHRY and CDR2 SYGVKD.

This clone was counted a few times. This chain uses TRBV5-1 with TRBJ1-1; D perhaps matches TRBD1 (6 bases). From germline, CDR1 is SGHRS and CDR2 YFSETQ. V was shortened by 4 bases and J by 1 base, with 11 bases between the two germline ends. CDR3 length equals 14 residues. The DNA for the CDR3 is TGCGCCAGCAGCCAGGGGAGCCGGAACACTGAAGCTTTCTTT. This sequence encodes CASSQGSRNTEAFF.

This clone has just a few counts. DNA of the CDR3: TGTGCCAGCAGTTTCCGGACTCCGAACAATGAGCAGTTCTTC. Encoded protein: CASSFRTPNNEQFF. The chain links TRBV27 to TRBJ2-1; the D gene is possibly TRBD2 (5 bases). Trimming left V 3 bases short and J 5 bases short, with 11 bases between. The germline V gene has CDR1 MNHEY and CDR2 SMNVEV (reference sequence). The CDR3 spans 14 residues.

The genes are TRBV27 and TRBJ2-6, with D possibly matching TRBD1 (6 bases). V was trimmed by 5 bases and J by 1 base, leaving 9 bases between them. Per the germline V gene, CDR1 is MNHEY and CDR2 is SMNVEV (reference sequence). The CDR3 has 15 amino acids. In nucleotides, the CDR3 is TGTGCCAGCAGTCGTGGACAGTCTGGGGCCAACGTCCTGACTTTC. Its translation is CASSRGQSGANVLTF.